The clone carrying this T cell receptor (beta chain) was seen more than once but under ten times. TCR beta VDJ and CDR3 were profiled, and genomic DNA was the template. TCRdb used MiXCR to reprocess the reads, holding one entry per CDR3 protein. The table includes 450,000 to 600,000 distinct CDR3 sequences, over 25% detected once. The source of the sample is a study of CD8+CD57+ T cells in acquired aplastic anemia. CDR3 length: 15 residues. Germline loops: CDR1 SGHVS, CDR2 FNYEAQ. Patients sequenced had flow cytometry evidence of CD8+CD57+ cell expansion. Blood sampling was performed on the patients, and none of them had received therapy by then.

The clonotype was recovered from a human donor with aplastic anemia. The specimen was sorted CD4+, CD8+, or CD8+CD57+ T cells (not recorded which) from PBMCs. The rearrangement links TRBV7-6 to TRBJ2-7; possibly TRBD2 for D (6 bases). The end of the DNA is better explained by TRBJ2-1, so the J call may be wrong. Here the CDR3 DNA reads TGTGCCAGCAGCTCACAGAAAGGGGCGGGGAATGAGCAGTTCTTC. As protein: CASSSQKGAGNEQFF.